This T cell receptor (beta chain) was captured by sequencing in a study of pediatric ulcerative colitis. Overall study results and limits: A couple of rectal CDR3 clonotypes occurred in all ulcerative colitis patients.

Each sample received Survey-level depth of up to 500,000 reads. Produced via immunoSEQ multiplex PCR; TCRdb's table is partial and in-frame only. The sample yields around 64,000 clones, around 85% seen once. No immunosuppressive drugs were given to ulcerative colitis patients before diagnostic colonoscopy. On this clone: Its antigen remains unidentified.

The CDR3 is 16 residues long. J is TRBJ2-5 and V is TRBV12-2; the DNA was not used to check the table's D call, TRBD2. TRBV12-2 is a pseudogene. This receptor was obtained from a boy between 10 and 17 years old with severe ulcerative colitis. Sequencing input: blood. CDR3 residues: CASRLGLAGGQETQYF. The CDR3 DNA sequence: TGTGCAAGTCGCTTAGGTCTAGCGGGAGGGCAAGAGACCCAGTACTTC.